The following is a T cell receptor beta chain sequence with its context. Its specificity is not known. The read finishes 3 residues shy of the CDR3 end, and the germline J gene is used to complete it. TCRdb's copy holds only in-frame clones and misses some; the assay was immunoSEQ multiplex PCR. The table lists roughly 30,000 clones. Looked up from germline, CDR1 is DFQATT and CDR2 is SNEGSKA (reference sequence). The CDR3 has 16 amino acids. Trimming removed 0 bases at V and 4 bases at J, with 19 bases between. The source of the sample is a study of T cells in women clearing cervical HPV infection. General observations from the study: Repertoire richness, not evenness, was significantly elevated in CIN3+ cases versus controls.

The material sequenced was blood buffy coat. This receptor was obtained from a woman aged 18-70 years with a cervical HPV16 infection that either progressed to CIN3+ or cleared (not recorded which). The chain has TRBV20-1 and TRBJ2-7; D ambiguous. The CDR3 protein is CSARDLRRHYYYEQYF. The covered CDR3 bases are TGCAGTGCTAGAGATCTAAGGCGGCATTACTATTACGAG.